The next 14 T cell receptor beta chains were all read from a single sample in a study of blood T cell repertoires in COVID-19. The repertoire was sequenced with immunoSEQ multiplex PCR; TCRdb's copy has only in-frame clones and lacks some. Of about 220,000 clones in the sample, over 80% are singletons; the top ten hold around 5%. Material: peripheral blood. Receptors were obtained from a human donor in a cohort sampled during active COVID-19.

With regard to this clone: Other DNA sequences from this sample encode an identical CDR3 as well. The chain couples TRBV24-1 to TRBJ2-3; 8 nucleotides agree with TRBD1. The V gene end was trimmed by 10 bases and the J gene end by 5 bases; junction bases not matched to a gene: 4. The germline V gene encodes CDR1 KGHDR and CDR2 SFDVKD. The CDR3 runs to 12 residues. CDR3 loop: CATQGARDTQYF. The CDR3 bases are TGTGCCACTCAGGGGGCTAGAGATACGCAGTATTTT.

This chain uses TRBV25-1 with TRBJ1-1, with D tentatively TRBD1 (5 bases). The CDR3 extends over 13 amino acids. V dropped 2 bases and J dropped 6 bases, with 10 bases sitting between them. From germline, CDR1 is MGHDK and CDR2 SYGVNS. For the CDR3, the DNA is TGTGCCAGCAGTGAAAGGGCGGGGGCTGAAGCTTTCTTT. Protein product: CASSERAGAEAFF. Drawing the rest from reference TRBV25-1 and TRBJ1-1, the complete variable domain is EADIYQTPRYLVIGTGKKITLECSQTMGHDKMYWYQQDPGMELHLIHYSYGVNSTEKGDLSSESTVSRIRTEHFPLTLESARPSHTSQYLCASSERAGAEAFFGQGTRLTVV.

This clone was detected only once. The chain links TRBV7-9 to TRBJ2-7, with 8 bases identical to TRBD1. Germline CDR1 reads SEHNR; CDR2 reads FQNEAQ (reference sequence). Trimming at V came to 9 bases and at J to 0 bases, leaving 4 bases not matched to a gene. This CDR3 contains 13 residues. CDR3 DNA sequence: TGTGCCAGAGGGACAGGAGCCTCCTACGAGCAGTACTTC. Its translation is CARGTGASYEQYF.

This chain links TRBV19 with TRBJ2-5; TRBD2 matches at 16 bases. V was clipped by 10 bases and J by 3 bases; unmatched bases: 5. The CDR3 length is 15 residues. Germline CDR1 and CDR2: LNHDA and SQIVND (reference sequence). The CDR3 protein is CATSGLAGGEETQYF. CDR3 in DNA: TGTGCCACCTCGGGACTAGCGGGAGGGGAAGAGACCCAGTACTTC. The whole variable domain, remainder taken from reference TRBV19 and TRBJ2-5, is DGGITQSPKYLFRKEGQNVTLSCEQNLNHDAMYWYRQDPGQGLRLIYYSQIVNDFQKGDIAEGYSVSREKKESFPLTVTSAQKNPTAFYLCATSGLAGGEETQYFGPGTRLLVL.

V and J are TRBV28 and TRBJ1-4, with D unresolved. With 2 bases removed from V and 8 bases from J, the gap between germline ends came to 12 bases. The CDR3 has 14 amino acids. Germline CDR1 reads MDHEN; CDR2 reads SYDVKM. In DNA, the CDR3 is TGTGCCAGCAGTTTAAGGGCGGGTGTCGAAAAACTGTTTTTT. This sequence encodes CASSLRAGVEKLFF.

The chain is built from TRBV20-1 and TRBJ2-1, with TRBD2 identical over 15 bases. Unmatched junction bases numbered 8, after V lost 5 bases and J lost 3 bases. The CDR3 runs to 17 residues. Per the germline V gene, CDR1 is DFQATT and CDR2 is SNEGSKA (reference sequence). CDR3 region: CSARGTSGRLYYNEQFF. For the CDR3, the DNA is TGCAGTGCTCGTGGGACTAGCGGGAGGCTTTACTACAATGAGCAGTTCTTC.

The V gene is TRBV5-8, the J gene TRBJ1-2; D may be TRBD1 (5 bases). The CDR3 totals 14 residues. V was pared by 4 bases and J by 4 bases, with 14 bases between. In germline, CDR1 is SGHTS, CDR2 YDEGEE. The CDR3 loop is CASSPLQGTYGYTF. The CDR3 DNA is TGTGCCAGCAGCCCGTTGCAGGGTACCTATGGCTACACCTTC.

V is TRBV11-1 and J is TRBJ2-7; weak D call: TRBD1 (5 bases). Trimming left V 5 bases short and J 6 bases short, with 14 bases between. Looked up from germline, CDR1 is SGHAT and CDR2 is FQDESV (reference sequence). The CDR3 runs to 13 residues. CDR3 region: CASSPPGSREQYF. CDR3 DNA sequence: TGTGCCAGCAGCCCCCCAGGGTCCCGCGAGCAGTACTTC.

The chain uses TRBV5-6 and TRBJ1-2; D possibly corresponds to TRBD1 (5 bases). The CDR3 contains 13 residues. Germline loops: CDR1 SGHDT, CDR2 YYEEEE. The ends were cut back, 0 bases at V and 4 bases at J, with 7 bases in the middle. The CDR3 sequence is CASSLGQLYGYTF. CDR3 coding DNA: TGTGCCAGCAGCTTGGGACAGCTCTATGGCTACACCTTC.

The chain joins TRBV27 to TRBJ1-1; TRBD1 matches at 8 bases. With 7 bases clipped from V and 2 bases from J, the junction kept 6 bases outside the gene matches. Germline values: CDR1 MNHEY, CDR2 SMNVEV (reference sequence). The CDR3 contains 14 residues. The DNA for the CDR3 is TGTGCCAGCACCTTGGGGACAGGTAACACTGAAGCTTTCTTT. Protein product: CASTLGTGNTEAFF.

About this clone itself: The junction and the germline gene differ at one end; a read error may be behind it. The CDR3 region is CASTPLSFGQLIPSDF. In DNA, the CDR3 is TGTGCCAGCACTCCCCTCTCTTTTGGACAGCTAATCCCATCGGACTTC. The V and J genes are TRBV28 and TRBJ2-7; tentatively, D is TRBD1 (6 bases). The CDR3 sequence is 16 residues long. The V gene's germline CDR1 is MDHEN and CDR2 SYDVKM.

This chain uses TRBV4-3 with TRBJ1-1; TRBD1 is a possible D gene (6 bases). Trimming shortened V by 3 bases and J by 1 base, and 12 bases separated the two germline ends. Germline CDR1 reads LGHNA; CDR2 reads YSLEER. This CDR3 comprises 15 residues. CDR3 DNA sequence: TGCGCCAGCAGCCACACAGGGCTGACGAACACTGAAGCTTTCTTT. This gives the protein CASSHTGLTNTEAFF.

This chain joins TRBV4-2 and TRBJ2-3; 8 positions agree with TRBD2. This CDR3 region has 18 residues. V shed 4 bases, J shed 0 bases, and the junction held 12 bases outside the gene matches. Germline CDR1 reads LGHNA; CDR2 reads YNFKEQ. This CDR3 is CASSPPPGLAQSTDTQYF. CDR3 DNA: TGTGCCAGCAGCCCCCCGCCCGGACTAGCACAGAGCACAGATACGCAGTATTTT.

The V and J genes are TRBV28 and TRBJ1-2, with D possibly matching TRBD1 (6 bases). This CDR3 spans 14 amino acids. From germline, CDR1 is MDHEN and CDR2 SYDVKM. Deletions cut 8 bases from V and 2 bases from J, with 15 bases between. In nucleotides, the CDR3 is TGTGCCAGCCGGAATGGGGGGGCGAACTATGGCTACACCTTC. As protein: CASRNGGANYGYTF.